This T cell receptor (beta chain) appears in the sequencing data of a study of pediatric ulcerative colitis. Study in general: Over five patients showed pancolitis and two showed left-sided colitis.

Comment on this clone: No antigen is known for it.

Some clones are missing from TCRdb's copy, which holds only in-frame ones; the method was immunoSEQ multiplex PCR. The sample records around 68,000 clones, about three quarters being singletons. General study results and limits: Clonal expansions reduced rectal repertoire diversity in acute severe colitis.

Trimming removed 4 bases at V and 4 bases at J, with 5 bases between. There are 11 residues in the CDR3. Germline CDR1 and CDR2: SEHNR and FQNEAQ (reference sequence). Sequenced sample: blood. The chain joins TRBV7-9 to TRBJ2-7; D remains unclear. The TCR sequence derives from a boy younger than 18 with moderate ulcerative colitis. Here the CDR3 DNA reads TGTGCCAGCAGCTCCAGGTACGAGCAGTACTTC. It is translated as CASSSRYEQYF.